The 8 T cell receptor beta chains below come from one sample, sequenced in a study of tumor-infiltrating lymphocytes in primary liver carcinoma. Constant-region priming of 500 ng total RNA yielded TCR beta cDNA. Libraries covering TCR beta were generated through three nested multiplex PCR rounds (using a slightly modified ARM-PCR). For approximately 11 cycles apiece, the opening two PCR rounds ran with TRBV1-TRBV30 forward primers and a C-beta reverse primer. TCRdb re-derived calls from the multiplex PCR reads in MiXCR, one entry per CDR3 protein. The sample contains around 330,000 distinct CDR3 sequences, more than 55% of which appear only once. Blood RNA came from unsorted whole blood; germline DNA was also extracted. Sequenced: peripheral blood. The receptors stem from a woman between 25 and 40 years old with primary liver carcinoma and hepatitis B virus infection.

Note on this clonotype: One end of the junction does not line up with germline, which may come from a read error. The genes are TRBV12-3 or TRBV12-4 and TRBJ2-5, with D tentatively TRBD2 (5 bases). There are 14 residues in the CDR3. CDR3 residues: CAISSVATQETQYF. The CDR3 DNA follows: TGTGCCATCAGTTCTGTAGCGACCCAAGAGACCCAGTACTTC.

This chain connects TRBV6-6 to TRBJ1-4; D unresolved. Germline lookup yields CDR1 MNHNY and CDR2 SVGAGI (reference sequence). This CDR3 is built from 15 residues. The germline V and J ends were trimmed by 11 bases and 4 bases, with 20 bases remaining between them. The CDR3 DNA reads TGTGCCGGCAATTCCCGAAGGGTGGATAATGAAAAACTGTTTTTT. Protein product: CAGNSRRVDNEKLFF.

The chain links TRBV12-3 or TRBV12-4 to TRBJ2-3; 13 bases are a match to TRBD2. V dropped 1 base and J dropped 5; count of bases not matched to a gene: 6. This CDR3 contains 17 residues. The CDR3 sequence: CASSLVRTSGSLDTQYF. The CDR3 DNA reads TGTGCCAGCAGTTTAGTGAGGACTAGCGGGAGTTTAGATACGCAGTATTTT.

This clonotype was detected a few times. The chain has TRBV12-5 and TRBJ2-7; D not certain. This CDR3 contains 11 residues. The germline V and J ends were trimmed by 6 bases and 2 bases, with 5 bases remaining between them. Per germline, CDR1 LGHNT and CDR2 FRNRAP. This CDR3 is CASGQTYEQYF. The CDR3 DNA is TGTGCTAGTGGACAAACCTACGAGCAGTACTTC.

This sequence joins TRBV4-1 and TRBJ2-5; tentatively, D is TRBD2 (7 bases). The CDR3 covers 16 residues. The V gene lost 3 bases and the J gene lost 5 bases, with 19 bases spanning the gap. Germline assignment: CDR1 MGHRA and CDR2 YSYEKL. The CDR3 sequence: CASSHPGRGLLETQYF. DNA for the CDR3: TGCGCCAGCAGCCACCCGGGGAGGGGGTTGTTGGAGACCCAGTACTTC.

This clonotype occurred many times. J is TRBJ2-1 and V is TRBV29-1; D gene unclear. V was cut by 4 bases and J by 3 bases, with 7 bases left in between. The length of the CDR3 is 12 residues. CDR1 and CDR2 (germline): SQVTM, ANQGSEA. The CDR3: CSVGGSYNEQFF. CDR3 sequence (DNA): TGCAGCGTTGGTGGCAGCTACAATGAGCAGTTCTTC.

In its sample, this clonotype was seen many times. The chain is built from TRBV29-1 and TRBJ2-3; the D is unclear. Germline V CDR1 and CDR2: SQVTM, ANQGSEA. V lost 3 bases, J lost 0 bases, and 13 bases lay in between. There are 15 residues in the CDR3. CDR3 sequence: CSVDFGWPSTDTQYF. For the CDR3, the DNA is TGCAGCGTTGATTTCGGGTGGCCCAGCACAGATACGCAGTATTTT.

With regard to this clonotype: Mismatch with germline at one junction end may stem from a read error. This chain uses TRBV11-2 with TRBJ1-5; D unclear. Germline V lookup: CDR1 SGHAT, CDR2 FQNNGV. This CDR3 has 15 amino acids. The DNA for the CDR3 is TGTGCCAGCAGCTTAGGGGATTACAGCAGTCAGCCCCAACATTTT. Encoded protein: CASSLGDYSSQPQHF.